A selection of T cell receptor beta chains follows, all from one sample in a study of T cell changes during pregnancy in multiple sclerosis. Profiled with immunoSEQ multiplex PCR; TCRdb holds only in-frame clones, not every one. Seen here are 40,000 to 50,000 clones, around 94% observed once, and the top ten hold around 0.35%. The input for sequencing was CD4+ T cells from peripheral blood mononuclear cells, taken in the second trimester of pregnancy. The source of these receptors is a female donor in good health, enrolled as a control in a pregnancy study. CDR3s include the opening cysteine and the closing phenylalanine or tryptophan. The D gene is left open where the match is weak. Rows may omit the clone size; those that give it use once, few, many or a size class.

V gene: TRBV5-1; J gene: TRBJ1-2; D gene: NA; clone size: NA; CDR3 DNA: TGCGCCAGCAGCTTGAATTTAAACTATGGCTACACCTTC; CDR3 protein: CASSLNLNYGYTF
V gene: TRBV29-1; J gene: TRBJ2-1; D gene: TRBD1; clone size: NA; CDR3 DNA: TGCAGCGTCCTCCGGGACAGGGGGCCGGTTGAGCAGTTCTTC; CDR3 protein: CSVLRDRGPVEQFF
V gene: TRBV7-7; J gene: TRBJ2-3; D gene: NA; clone size: NA; CDR3 DNA: TGTGCTAGCAGCTCTAGACAGGGCACAGATACGCAGTATTTT; CDR3 protein: CASSSRQGTDTQYF
V gene: TRBV14; J gene: TRBJ1-3; D gene: TRBD1; clone size: NA; CDR3 DNA: TGTGCCAGCAGCCCGCGGACAGGGGGCCGGAACACCATATATTTT; CDR3 protein: CASSPRTGGRNTIYF
V gene: TRBV11-3; J gene: TRBJ1-3; D gene: TRBD1; clone size: NA; CDR3 DNA: TGTGCCAGCGGCCTGATTCGGGACAGGAGGGGAAACACCATATATTTT; CDR3 protein: CASGLIRDRRGNTIYF
V gene: TRBV18; J gene: TRBJ1-1; D gene: NA; clone size: NA; CDR3 DNA: TGTGCCAGCTCACCCCAAACATTACCCGGGACTGAAGCTTTCTTT; CDR3 protein: CASSPQTLPGTEAFF
V gene: TRBV19; J gene: TRBJ2-5; D gene: TRBD2; clone size: NA; CDR3 DNA: TGTGCCAGTAGTATATCGGGGACTAATACTCAAGAGACCCAGTACTTC; CDR3 protein: CASSISGTNTQETQYF
V gene: TRBV2; J gene: TRBJ2-5; D gene: NA; clone size: NA; CDR3 DNA: TGTGCCAGCAAGGATCAGACAGCACAAGAGACCCAGTACTTC; CDR3 protein: CASKDQTAQETQYF
V gene: TRBV21-1; J gene: TRBJ2-7; D gene: NA; clone size: NA; CDR3 DNA: TGTGCCAGCAGCGCCCACTCGGGACAGGGGGCGCTTGGGGAGCAGTACTTC; CDR3 protein: CASSAHSGQGALGEQYF
V gene: TRBV5-4; J gene: TRBJ2-5; D gene: NA; clone size: NA; CDR3 DNA: TGTGCCAGCAGCTTAAGTGGGGGGGCAAAAGAGACCCAGTACTTC; CDR3 protein: CASSLSGGAKETQYF
V gene: TRBV7-2; J gene: TRBJ1-6; D gene: NA; clone size: NA; CDR3 DNA: TGTGCCAGCGGACTACAGGACGCCCCCCTCCACTTT; CDR3 protein: CASGLQDAPLHF
V gene: TRBV7-2; J gene: TRBJ1-2; D gene: TRBD1; clone size: NA; CDR3 DNA: TGTGCCAGCAGCTTAAGGATACAGGGGTCCTATGGCTACACCTTC; CDR3 protein: CASSLRIQGSYGYTF
V gene: TRBV9; J gene: TRBJ2-2; D gene: NA; clone size: NA; CDR3 DNA: TGTGCCAGCAGCGTAAGCCAGAACACCGGGGAGCTGTTTTTT; CDR3 protein: CASSVSQNTGELFF
V gene: TRBV6-5; J gene: TRBJ2-5; D gene: TRBD1; clone size: NA; CDR3 DNA: TGTGCCAGCAGTTACTCGGGACAGATACGGGAGACCCAGTACTTC; CDR3 protein: CASSYSGQIRETQYF
V gene: TRBV7-2; J gene: TRBJ2-1; D gene: TRBD2; clone size: NA; CDR3 DNA: TGTGCCAGCAGCTTAGCGCAGAGCGGGGTCAATGAGCAGTTCTTC; CDR3 protein: CASSLAQSGVNEQFF
V gene: TRBV5-1; J gene: TRBJ2-3; D gene: NA; clone size: NA; CDR3 DNA: TGCGCCAGCAGCCCCCTCCAGGGTCCAGATACGCAGTATTTT; CDR3 protein: CASSPLQGPDTQYF
V gene: TRBV2; J gene: TRBJ1-3; D gene: NA; clone size: NA; CDR3 DNA: TGTGCCAGCAGTGGAGGGACCCCGGGACTAACTGGAAACACCATATATTTT; CDR3 protein: CASSGGTPGLTGNTIYF
V gene: TRBV9; J gene: TRBJ1-4; D gene: NA; clone size: NA; CDR3 DNA: TGTGCCAGCAGCGTAGGGGCCGCTCGGCGTGAAAAACTGTTTTTT; CDR3 protein: CASSVGAARREKLFF
V gene: TRBV6-1; J gene: TRBJ1-5; D gene: NA; clone size: NA; CDR3 DNA: TGTGCCACCCAGACTCTCGGGGGACAGCCCCAGCATTTT; CDR3 protein: CATQTLGGQPQHF
V gene: TRBV9; J gene: TRBJ2-1; D gene: NA; clone size: NA; CDR3 DNA: TGCGCCAGCAGCGTTCATTTAGCCAATGAGCAGTTCTTC; CDR3 protein: CASSVHLANEQFF
V gene: TRBV25-1; J gene: TRBJ2-7; D gene: NA; clone size: NA; CDR3 DNA: TGTGCCAGCAGACCCCGCTCCGGGTTACCCTACGAGCAGTACTTC; CDR3 protein: CASRPRSGLPYEQYF
V gene: TRBV11-2; J gene: TRBJ2-3; D gene: TRBD2; clone size: NA; CDR3 DNA: TGTGCCAGCACCAATTGCGACGGCGGGGGATGCACAGATACGCAGTATTTT; CDR3 protein: CASTNCDGGGCTDTQYF
V gene: TRBV18; J gene: TRBJ1-2; D gene: NA; clone size: NA; CDR3 DNA: TGTGCCAGCACGCGGGGTCTACAAAACTATGGCTACACCTTC; CDR3 protein: CASTRGLQNYGYTF
V gene: TRBV10-3; J gene: TRBJ2-7; D gene: TRBD2; clone size: NA; CDR3 DNA: TGTGCCATCAGTGAGTCTTTAGGCCGTTCCGGGGGGGAGCAGTACTTC; CDR3 protein: CAISESLGRSGGEQYF
V gene: TRBV2; J gene: TRBJ2-3; D gene: TRBD2; clone size: NA; CDR3 DNA: TGTGCCAGCAGCTATTTAAGGACTAGCGGGGGGGCCCAAGATACGCAGTATTTT; CDR3 protein: CASSYLRTSGGAQDTQYF
V gene: TRBV7-7; J gene: TRBJ2-1; D gene: NA; clone size: once; CDR3 DNA: TGTGCCAGCAGCTTAAACGCAGGGGCCGGCAATGAGCAGTTCTTC; CDR3 protein: CASSLNAGAGNEQFF
V gene: TRBV30; J gene: TRBJ1-3; D gene: NA; clone size: NA; CDR3 DNA: TGTGCCTGGAGTGGAAGGGGAAGTGGAAACACCATATATTTT; CDR3 protein: CAWSGRGSGNTIYF
V gene: TRBV19; J gene: TRBJ1-1; D gene: TRBD1; clone size: NA; CDR3 DNA: TGTGCCACCTGGGCCGGGACAGTTTCGAACACTGAAGCTTTCTTT; CDR3 protein: CATWAGTVSNTEAFF
V gene: TRBV23-1; J gene: TRBJ1-4; D gene: TRBD1; clone size: NA; CDR3 DNA: TGCGCCAGCAGGCAGGACAGGGAGGTTTGTGAAAAACTGTTTTTT; CDR3 protein: CASRQDREVCEKLFF
V gene: TRBV6-5; J gene: TRBJ1-1; D gene: NA; clone size: NA; CDR3 DNA: TGTGCCAGCAGTTGGGCGACAATCAACACTGAAGCTTTCTTT; CDR3 protein: CASSWATINTEAFF
V gene: TRBV18; J gene: TRBJ2-7; D gene: NA; clone size: NA; CDR3 DNA: TGTGCCAGCTCGCGCAGCGACTCTAGCGAGCAGTACTTC; CDR3 protein: CASSRSDSSEQYF
V gene: TRBV30; J gene: TRBJ1-3; D gene: NA; clone size: NA; CDR3 DNA: TGTGCCTGGACGGCAGGGGTTGGAAACACCATATATTTT; CDR3 protein: CAWTAGVGNTIYF
V gene: TRBV18; J gene: TRBJ2-7; D gene: TRBD1; clone size: NA; CDR3 DNA: TGTGCCAGCTCACTGACAGGGGGCGGCGAGCAGTACTTC; CDR3 protein: CASSLTGGGEQYF
V gene: TRBV14; J gene: TRBJ1-2; D gene: TRBD1; clone size: once; CDR3 DNA: TGTGCCAGCAGCGCCGGACAGGGGACCAACTATGGCTACACCTTC; CDR3 protein: CASSAGQGTNYGYTF
V gene: TRBV6-5; J gene: TRBJ1-6; D gene: TRBD1; clone size: NA; CDR3 DNA: TGTGCCAGCAGGGCCGGGGGACAGCGAGATTCACCCCTCCACTTT; CDR3 protein: CASRAGGQRDSPLHF
V gene: TRBV19; J gene: TRBJ1-5; D gene: NA; clone size: NA; CDR3 DNA: TGTGCCAGTAGTATAGTTCGGGGGGCTAAATCGGGCCAGCCCCAGCATTTT; CDR3 protein: CASSIVRGAKSGQPQHF
V gene: TRBV7-3; J gene: TRBJ1-1; D gene: NA; clone size: NA; CDR3 DNA: TGTGCCAGCAGCTTACCAAACTTACCGAACACTGAAGCTTTCTTT; CDR3 protein: CASSLPNLPNTEAFF
V gene: TRBV9; J gene: TRBJ2-3; D gene: TRBD2; clone size: NA; CDR3 DNA: TGTGCCAGCAGCGCCCAAGGGGGACTAGATGTTGCAGATACGCAGTATTTT; CDR3 protein: CASSAQGGLDVADTQYF
V gene: TRBV19; J gene: TRBJ1-2; D gene: NA; clone size: few; CDR3 DNA: TGTGCCAGTAGCAACAGGGACTATGGCTACACCTTC; CDR3 protein: CASSNRDYGYTF
V gene: TRBV7-2; J gene: TRBJ1-1; D gene: NA; clone size: NA; CDR3 DNA: TGTGCCAGCAGCCGAAGACTTCTGAACACTGAAGCTTTCTTT; CDR3 protein: CASSRRLLNTEAFF
V gene: TRBV5-1; J gene: TRBJ2-3; D gene: TRBD1; clone size: once; CDR3 DNA: TGCGCCAGCAGCCACTCCGGGACAGGGGTAGCAGATACGCAGTATTTT; CDR3 protein: CASSHSGTGVADTQYF
V gene: TRBV30; J gene: TRBJ1-3; D gene: NA; clone size: NA; CDR3 DNA: TGTGCCTGGAGTCGGACAGTCTTCTCTGGAAACACCATATATTTT; CDR3 protein: CAWSRTVFSGNTIYF
V gene: TRBV2; J gene: TRBJ1-1; D gene: TRBD1; clone size: NA; CDR3 DNA: TGTGCCAGCGACCAGCGGAGGGGGCGGACTGAAGCTTTCTTT; CDR3 protein: CASDQRRGRTEAFF
V gene: TRBV6-1; J gene: TRBJ2-1; D gene: TRBD2; clone size: NA; CDR3 DNA: TGTGCCAGCACTGCTAGCGGGCCCTACAATGAGCAGTTCTTC; CDR3 protein: CASTASGPYNEQFF
V gene: TRBV6-1; J gene: TRBJ1-3; D gene: NA; clone size: NA; CDR3 DNA: TGTGCCAGCAGACCAGGGTCTGGAAACACCATATATTTT; CDR3 protein: CASRPGSGNTIYF
V gene: TRBV9; J gene: TRBJ1-5; D gene: NA; clone size: NA; CDR3 DNA: TGTGCCAGCAGCGTAGGAGCAGGTCAGCCCCAGCATTTT; CDR3 protein: CASSVGAGQPQHF
V gene: TRBV5-1; J gene: TRBJ1-5; D gene: TRBD1; clone size: NA; CDR3 DNA: TGCGCCAGCAGCCCGGAACAGGGGGCTGGTCAGCCCCAGCATTTT; CDR3 protein: CASSPEQGAGQPQHF